Below are 17 T cell receptor beta chains sequenced from a single sample in a study of OX40 agonist ivuxolimab in advanced cancers. TCRdb's table, derived via immunoSEQ multiplex PCR, lists solely in-frame clones and lacks some. Altogether 70,000 to 90,000 clones are present, 65% to 85% being singletons, with the ten largest covering 5%. Specimen: CD4+ or CD8+ T cells sorted from blood, collected in a trial of the OX40 agonist ivuxolimab. These receptors were obtained from an adult with an advanced solid tumor such as melanoma, head and neck, liver or kidney cancer.

This chain joins TRBV7-8 and TRBJ2-7, with 11 positions matching TRBD1. Judging by the DNA end, TRBJ2-4 fits better; the J call may be wrong. This CDR3 contains 13 residues. CDR1 is SGHVS and CDR2 is FQNEAQ in the germline V gene. CDR3 in DNA: TGTGCCAGCAGCTCAGGACAGGGGGCCATTCAGTACTTC. Its translation is CASSSGQGAIQYF.

The rearrangement links TRBV5-1 to TRBJ2-1; a possible D gene is TRBD2 (6 bases). The ends were cut back, 0 bases at V and 3 bases at J, with 13 bases in the middle. Germline values: CDR1 SGHRS, CDR2 YFSETQ. This CDR3 is built from 16 residues. The CDR3 DNA reads as TGCGCCAGCAGCTTGGCCCGGGACTCAAACTACAATGAGCAGTTCTTC. Residues: CASSLARDSNYNEQFF. Filled out from reference TRBV5-1 and TRBJ2-1, the complete variable domain reads KAGVTQTPRYLIKTRGQQVTLSCSPISGHRSVSWYQQTPGQGLQFLFEYFSETQRNKGNFPGRFSGRQFSNSRSEMNVSTLELGDSALYLCASSLARDSNYNEQFFGPGTRLTVL.

This chain uses TRBV6-1 with TRBJ2-1, with D unresolved. This CDR3 comprises 14 residues. The germline V gene has CDR1 MNHNS and CDR2 SASEGT. V lost 0 bases and J lost 6, with 9 bases in between. CDR3 DNA: TGTGCCAGCAGTGAAGCGTTCTCAAGCAATGAGCAGTTCTTC. Protein: CASSEAFSSNEQFF.

This clone was detected only a few times. The gene calls are TRBV5-4 and TRBJ1-2, with D possibly TRBD1 on 6 matching bases. V was cut by 4 bases and J by 2 bases, with 15 bases left in between. The CDR3 loop spans 15 amino acids. Germline CDR1 and CDR2: SGHNT and YYREEE (reference sequence). The CDR3 spells CASSGRQDNNYGYTF. Here the CDR3 DNA reads TGTGCCAGCAGCGGACGACAGGATAACAACTATGGCTACACCTTC.

This clone was observed once. The chain is built from TRBV10-3 and TRBJ1-5; no clear D gene. Germline V gene data show CDR1 as ENHRY and CDR2 as SYGVKD. V gave up 6 bases and J gave up 5 bases, with 11 bases separating them. The CDR3 spans 13 residues. This chain's CDR3 is CAIRRTADQPQHF. CDR3 coding DNA: TGTGCCATCAGAAGGACCGCCGATCAGCCCCAGCATTTT.

This clone was recorded only once. The J gene is TRBJ2-4, the V gene TRBV10-3; 9 bases align to TRBD1. This CDR3 has 14 residues. Germline CDR1 and CDR2: ENHRY and SYGVKD. The junction had 3 bases not matched to a gene; V was cut back by 3 bases and J by 6 bases. The CDR3 reads CAISDGQGRNIQYF. CDR3 nucleotide sequence: TGTGCCATCAGTGACGGACAGGGGAGAAACATTCAGTACTTC.

The V and J genes are TRBV2 and TRBJ2-3; 9 bases agree with TRBD1. The V gene end was trimmed by 6 bases and the J gene end by 3 bases; junction bases not matched to a gene: 4. There are 14 residues in the CDR3. Germline V lookup: CDR1 SNHLY, CDR2 FYNNEI. In DNA form, the CDR3 reads TGTGCCAGCAGCTGGGACAGGGCTACAGATACGCAGTATTTT. As protein: CASSWDRATDTQYF.

The chain has TRBV6-1 and TRBJ1-2; TRBD1 might be the D (5 bases). The CDR3 runs 14 residues. V dropped 10 bases and J dropped 6 bases, with 21 bases sitting between them. Per the germline V gene, CDR1 is MNHNS and CDR2 is SASEGT. The CDR3 loop is CATNPNRRFDGYTF. CDR3 DNA: TGTGCCACCAACCCGAACAGGCGTTTTGATGGCTACACCTTC.

The chain is built from TRBV6-4 and TRBJ2-2; D not certain. The length of the CDR3 is 15 residues. Trimming pared 4 bases from V and 4 bases from J, leaving 13 bases between. The germline gives CDR1 MRHNA, CDR2 SNTAGT. The CDR3 spells CASSGIGRITGELFF. CDR3 DNA sequence: TGTGCCAGCAGTGGGATTGGACGGATCACCGGGGAGCTGTTTTTT.

The gene calls are TRBV9 and TRBJ2-7; 8 nucleotides align to TRBD1. Trimming at V came to 4 bases and at J to 0 bases, leaving 3 bases not matched to a gene. Germline V lookup: CDR1 SGDLS, CDR2 YYNGEE. This CDR3 is 14 amino acids long. The CDR3 nucleotides are TGTGCCAGCAGCCGGACAGGGCTCTCCTACGAGCAGTACTTC. It is translated as CASSRTGLSYEQYF.

The CDR3 reads CASSLGMLTDTQYF. The CDR3 DNA reads as TGTGCCAGCAGCTTGGGTATGCTCACAGATACGCAGTATTTT. The chain employs TRBV7-9 and TRBJ2-3; D unresolved. Germline assignment: CDR1 SEHNR and CDR2 FQNEAQ (reference sequence). Trimming removed 3 bases at V and 2 bases at J, with 9 bases between. The CDR3 is made up of 14 amino acids.

The rearrangement links TRBV2 to TRBJ1-3, with D unresolved. Germline-derived CDR1 and CDR2 are SNHLY and FYNNEI. Trimming shortened V by 7 bases and J by 2 bases, and 9 bases separated the two germline ends. CDR3 size: 13 residues. The CDR3 protein is CASKGTPGNTIYF. The CDR3 nucleotides are TGTGCCAGCAAAGGTACGCCTGGAAACACCATATATTTT.

The rearrangement links TRBV7-2 to TRBJ2-2; the match to TRBD2 covers 7 bases. J was trimmed by 10 bases and V by 4 bases; bases with no gene match: 12. CDR3 length: 15 residues. Germline CDR1 reads SGHTA; CDR2 reads FQGNSA. The CDR3 coding sequence is TGTGCCAGCAGCTGGGGGGGTGGCAGGGCTGAGGAGCTGTTTTTT. This sequence encodes CASSWGGGRAEELFF.

To note about this clone: Other DNA sequences in the same sample also yield this CDR3. The rearrangement uses TRBV11-2 and TRBJ2-7, with D possibly being TRBD1 (5 bases). The CDR3 consists of 13 residues. CDR1 and CDR2 from the germline V gene are SGHAT and FQNNGV. Between the trimmed V and J ends, which lost 3 bases and 2 bases, there was a span of 8 bases. CDR3 sequence reads: CASSLQTAYEQYF. The CDR3 DNA is TGTGCCAGCAGCTTGCAGACAGCCTACGAGCAGTACTTC.

The chain recombines TRBV11-2 with TRBJ2-5, with D perhaps matching TRBD1 or TRBD2 (6 bases each). This CDR3 is built from 17 residues. Germline values: CDR1 SGHAT, CDR2 FQNNGV. The V gene lost 3 bases and the J gene lost 5 bases, with 22 bases spanning the gap. CDR3 in DNA: TGTGCCAGCAGCTTTTATAAGTCCTCGGGGGCAGGCGAGACCCAGTACTTC. It yields the protein CASSFYKSSGAGETQYF.

The rearrangement joins TRBV4-1 to TRBJ1-6; D is perhaps TRBD1 (5 bases). From germline, CDR1 is MGHRA and CDR2 YSYEKL. The length of the CDR3 is 16 residues. The V end lost 6 bases, the J end lost 5 bases, and 17 bases lay between the germline ends. CDR3 sequence reads: CASRATGTRDNSPLHF. The CDR3 coding sequence is TGCGCCAGCAGAGCAACCGGGACTCGGGATAATTCACCCCTCCACTTT.

This clone was counted a single time. This chain links TRBV11-3 with TRBJ1-3; D remains unclear. Germline V CDR1 and CDR2: SGHNT, YENEEA. There are 16 residues in the CDR3. V lost 3 bases and J lost 0, with 12 bases in between. As DNA, the CDR3 is TGTGCCAGCAGCTTTGGGCTCAGTAGCTCTGGAAACACCATATATTTT. It encodes CASSFGLSSSGNTIYF.